The 10 T cell receptor beta chains below all came from one sample that was sequenced in a study of STAT5B mutations in CD4+ large granular lymphocyte leukemia. Only in-frame clones appear in the TCRdb table, and some are missing; sequencing was by immunoSEQ multiplex PCR. The sample has nearly 35,000 clones, 70% to 90% seen once. Sequenced material: CD4+ T cells from blood buffy coats. These receptors all come from a human donor in good health.

The V and J genes are TRBV7-3 and TRBJ2-7, with D possibly being TRBD1 or TRBD2 (5 bases each). This CDR3 comprises 15 residues. Germline CDR1 reads SGHTA; CDR2 reads FQGTGA. Trimming stripped 6 bases from V and 5 bases from J, with 20 bases between. CDR3 DNA: TGTGCCAGCAGTCCCGGGGCAGGGAGATTCCACGAGCAGTACTTC. Protein sequence: CASSPGAGRFHEQYF.

For the CDR3, the DNA is TGTGCCAGCAGCTTACGGACAGGGCCCGGAGATGAGCAGTTCTTC. It translates to CASSLRTGPGDEQFF. The gene calls are TRBV13 and TRBJ2-1; 8 bases fit TRBD1. The germline V gene has CDR1 PRHDT and CDR2 FYEKMQ (reference sequence). CDR3 length: 15 amino acids. The ends lost 2 bases at V and 8 bases at J; junction bases unmatched: 8. Looking up the rest from reference TRBV13 and TRBJ2-1 gives the full variable domain: AAGVIQSPRHLIKEKRETATLKCYPIPRHDTVYWYQQGPGQDPQFLISFYEKMQSDKGSIPDRFSAQQFSDYHSELNMSSLELGDSALYFCASSLRTGPGDEQFFGPGTRLTVL.

This chain joins TRBV11-2 and TRBJ2-1; 7 bases are a match to TRBD2. V dropped 2 bases and J dropped 1; count of bases not matched to a gene: 5. This CDR3 spans 16 amino acids. Germline V gene lookup returns CDR1 SGHAT and CDR2 FQNNGV. CDR3 in amino acids: CASSLFAGASYNEQFF. CDR3 sequence (DNA): TGTGCCAGCAGCTTATTCGCGGGAGCGTCCTACAATGAGCAGTTCTTC.

The chain uses TRBV5-5 and TRBJ2-2; TRBD1 agrees at 7 bases. In germline, CDR1 is SGHKS, CDR2 YYEKEE (reference sequence). The trim removed 4 bases at V and 0 bases at J, leaving 6 bases unmatched. CDR3 length: 16 residues. This CDR3 reads CASSGQDNANTGELFF. Written as DNA, the CDR3 is TGTGCCAGCAGCGGACAGGATAATGCGAACACCGGGGAGCTGTTTTTT.

The genes are TRBV2 and TRBJ2-2; D gene unclear. The CDR3 has 14 amino acids. CDR1 is SNHLY, CDR2 FYNNEI, per germline. V was shortened by 2 bases and J by 6 bases, with 10 bases between the two germline ends. CDR3 sequence reads: CASSESQFAGELFF. In nucleotides, the CDR3 is TGTGCCAGCAGTGAATCCCAGTTTGCCGGGGAGCTGTTTTTT.

The J gene is TRBJ2-7, the V gene TRBV5-1; D is perhaps TRBD1 or TRBD2 (5 bases each). The CDR3 extends over 15 amino acids. Trimming cost V 1 base and J 7 bases, with 18 bases left between them. Germline CDR1 and CDR2: SGHRS and YFSETQ. The CDR3 sequence: CASSLMGEPWEEQYF. The CDR3 DNA sequence: TGCGCCAGCAGCTTGATGGGGGAGCCCTGGGAGGAGCAGTACTTC.

V usage is TRBV6-6 and J usage is TRBJ1-5, with TRBD1 as a possible D gene (6 bases). V was clipped by 0 bases and J by 6 bases, with 9 bases between them. The CDR3 contains 14 residues. CDR1 and CDR2 (germline): MNHNY, SVGAGI (reference sequence). The CDR3 is CASSYSGGGQPQHF. The CDR3 bases are TGTGCCAGCAGTTACTCAGGGGGGGGTCAGCCCCAGCATTTT.

The chain links TRBV15 to TRBJ2-1; 9 nucleotides match TRBD2. CDR3 length equals 15 residues. CDR1 and CDR2 (germline): LNHNV, YYDKDF (reference sequence). With 1 base clipped from V and 6 bases from J, the junction kept 4 bases outside the gene matches. Written as DNA, the CDR3 is TGTGCCACCAGCAGAGTGGGACTAGCCGGCAATGAGCAGTTCTTC. It translates to CATSRVGLAGNEQFF.

The chain couples TRBV10-2 to TRBJ2-1, with 7 bases fitting TRBD2. CDR1 is WSHSY and CDR2 is SAAADI in the germline V gene. V was clipped by 6 bases and J by 3 bases; unmatched bases: 2. The CDR3 consists of 13 residues. For the CDR3, the DNA is TGCGCCAGCAGCCGGGACTACTACAATGAGCAGTTCTTC. Translated, it gives CASSRDYYNEQFF.

The chain links TRBV11-2 to TRBJ2-3, with 10 bases that match TRBD2. This CDR3 spans 16 amino acids. Germline trimming cut 4 bases from V and 5 bases from J; bases unmatched to any gene: 9. Germline CDR1 is SGHAT and CDR2 is FQNNGV. DNA for the CDR3: TGTGCCAGCAGCTCGCGACTCAGCGGGAGGGGAGATACGCAGTATTTT. Protein: CASSSRLSGRGDTQYF.